The source of this T cell receptor beta chain is a study of CD8 T cells in ankylosing spondylitis. J gave up 2 bases and V 5 bases, and 6 bases lay outside the gene matches. This CDR3 comprises 17 residues. CDR1 and CDR2 from the germline V gene are SEHNR and FQNEAQ (reference sequence). Study conclusions and caveats: Seven or eight highly homologous variants made up a TCR beta motif, and this motif appeared characteristic of ankylosing spondylitis blood.

A remark on this clonotype: The antigen remains unidentified.

In TCRdb, the 5' RACE reads were re-called with MiXCR into one record per CDR3 protein. This table has 750,000 to 850,000 distinct CDR3 sequences, about an eighth appearing once. The TCR sequence derives from a male donor with ankylosing spondylitis. Source material: blood, either unsorted or a sorted T cell fraction (not recorded which). The chain links TRBV7-9 to TRBJ2-5; 15 nucleotides align to TRBD2. CDR3 sequence (DNA): TGTGCCAGCAGCCGGACTAGCGGGGGGGCACGGCAAGAGACCCAGTACTTC. Its protein product is CASSRTSGGARQETQYF.